These T cell receptor beta chains were read from a single sample in a study of T cell repertoires in cytomegalovirus infection. TCRdb fed the reads into MiXCR, producing one record per CDR3 protein. Among fewer than 1,000,000 distinct CDR3 sequences listed, around 32% were seen once. These receptors have no identified antigens. The material sequenced was cultured CD8+ T cells from PBMCs, taken from culture after CMV antigen stimulation. Every receptor here comes from a human donor in good health (CMV status not recorded). Some clones in this sample may be carry-over from other donors' samples. Both conserved end residues are part of each CDR3. The D gene is left open where the match is weak. The size entry is marked missing in some rows and otherwise reads once, few, many or a size class.

D gene: TRBD1; clone size: .; V gene: TRBV27; J gene: TRBJ2-6; CDR3 DNA: TGTGCCAGCAGTCCTCGGGACAGCCCGGGCGACGGGGGGGCCAACGTCCTGACTTTC; CDR3 protein: CASSPRDSPGDGGANVLTF
D gene: TRBD1; clone size: .; V gene: TRBV5-6; J gene: TRBJ2-1; CDR3 DNA: TGTGCCAGCAGCCTGGACAGGCCAGTGGATGAGCAGTTCTTC; CDR3 protein: CASSLDRPVDEQFF
D gene: TRBD2; clone size: .; V gene: TRBV7-9; J gene: TRBJ2-7; CDR3 DNA: TGTGCCAGCAGCTTATCCCCTCTGGGACTAGCGGGGGGCCGCTCCTACGAGCAGTACTTC; CDR3 protein: CASSLSPLGLAGGRSYEQYF
D gene: .; clone size: few; V gene: TRBV7-2; J gene: TRBJ2-3; CDR3 DNA: TGTGCCAGCAGAGACATAGTCCCAGATACGCAGTATTTT; CDR3 protein: CASRDIVPDTQYF
D gene: .; clone size: .; V gene: TRBV19; J gene: TRBJ1-6; CDR3 DNA: TGTGCCAGTAGTATGGGAGGGAAATATTCACCCCTCCACTTT; CDR3 protein: CASSMGGKYSPLHF
D gene: TRBD1; clone size: .; V gene: TRBV5-1; J gene: TRBJ2-3; CDR3 DNA: TGCGCCAGCAGCTTGGCGGGACAGGGGCTTCCTTCGGGCACAGATACGCAGTATTTT; CDR3 protein: CASSLAGQGLPSGTDTQYF
D gene: .; clone size: few; V gene: TRBV7-3; J gene: TRBJ2-3; CDR3 DNA: TGTGCCAGCAGCCCCCTAGGGGGGGGGCCTCAAGATACGCAGTATTTT; CDR3 protein: CASSPLGGGPQDTQYF
D gene: .; clone size: many; V gene: TRBV12-3/TRBV12-4; J gene: TRBJ2-5; CDR3 DNA: TGTGCCAGCAGTTCGCCCGGGGAGGAGACCCAGTACTTC; CDR3 protein: CASSSPGEETQYF
D gene: TRBD2; clone size: .; V gene: TRBV7-8; J gene: TRBJ2-5; CDR3 DNA: TGTGCCAGCAGCTTCCCCCCTGGCGGGGGTTCGTGGGAGACCCAGTACTTC; CDR3 protein: CASSFPPGGGSWETQYF
D gene: .; clone size: once; V gene: TRBV5-4; J gene: TRBJ2-1; CDR3 DNA: TGTGCCAGCATCAGGGGGGTCCAGGGGGATGAGCAGTTCTTC; CDR3 protein: CASIRGVQGDEQFF
D gene: .; clone size: few; V gene: TRBV7-9; J gene: TRBJ2-5; CDR3 DNA: TGTGCCAGCAGCCTCCTAGGCGGGGACCAAGAGACCCAGTACTTC; CDR3 protein: CASSLLGGDQETQYF
D gene: .; clone size: .; V gene: TRBV10-3; J gene: TRBJ2-1; CDR3 DNA: TGTGCCATCAACCCTGGACCCGAAACCAATGAGCAGTTCTTC; CDR3 protein: CAINPGPETNEQFF
D gene: .; clone size: .; V gene: TRBV19; J gene: TRBJ1-5; CDR3 DNA: TGTGCCAGTAGTATAGTTGGGACGGGCTACAATCAGCCCCAGCATTTT; CDR3 protein: CASSIVGTGYNQPQHF